This TCR beta chain was observed in a study of shared clonotypes between healthy human individuals. The study's findings and limits: Rarefaction demonstrated incomplete sorted-subset sequencing despite large depth.

With regard to this clone: Its antigen remains unidentified.

Clones were read by immunoSEQ multiplex PCR, and TCRdb kept only the in-frame ones, dropping some. This table holds under 2,500,000 clones, approximately 95% found once. The germline gives CDR1 SEHNR, CDR2 FQNEAQ (reference sequence). The CDR3 spans 17 residues. The ends were cut back, 5 bases at V and 3 bases at J, with 17 bases in the middle. The material sequenced was naive CD4+ T cells sorted from blood. Subset specified: CD45RA+ positively selected. The chain recombines TRBV7-9 with TRBJ1-6; D is unresolved. This clonotype was obtained from a man younger than 35 in good health. The CDR3 loop reads CASSPGKGSVYNSPLHF. CDR3 DNA sequence: TGTGCCAGCAGCCCCGGGAAGGGAAGCGTCTATAATTCACCCCTCCACTTT.